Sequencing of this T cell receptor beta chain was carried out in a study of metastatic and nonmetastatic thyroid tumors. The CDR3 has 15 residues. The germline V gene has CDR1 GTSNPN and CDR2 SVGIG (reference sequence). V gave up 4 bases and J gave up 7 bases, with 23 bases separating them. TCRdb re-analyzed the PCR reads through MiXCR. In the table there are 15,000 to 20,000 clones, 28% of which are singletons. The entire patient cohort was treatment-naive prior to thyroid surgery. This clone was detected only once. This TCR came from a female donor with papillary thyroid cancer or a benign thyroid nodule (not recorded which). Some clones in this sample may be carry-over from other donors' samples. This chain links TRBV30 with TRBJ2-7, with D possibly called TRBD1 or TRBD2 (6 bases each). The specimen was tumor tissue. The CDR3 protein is CAWNVAGQGKWEQYF. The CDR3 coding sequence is TGTGCCTGGAACGTCGCGGGACAAGGGAAGTGGGAGCAGTACTTC.